These 25 T cell receptor beta chains were all obtained from the same sample, sequenced in a study of beta chain features in type 1 diabetes (dated by TCRdb to the late 2010s). What the research found in general, with its limitations: In all four CD4+ subsets, TCRB CDR3 length was moderately but significantly shorter in type 1 diabetes patients.

Libraries were made using the immunoSEQ multiplex PCR assay. The High Capacity cDNA Reverse Transcription Kit was used to reverse transcribe all of the isolated RNA, meaning that expressed TCRB transcripts were what got sequenced. Held by TCRdb, this immuneACCESS table contains in-frame sequences only and omits some clones. Under half of the omission traces to an unresolved V gene where checked; the cause of the rest is unknown. Present in this sample are 300,000 to 450,000 clones, 10% to 15% of which were seen just once. Approximately 0.011% of the sample lies in the top ten. No antigens are known for them. Input material: naive CD4+ T cells from blood. This specimen's cell subset or site label, interpreted: true naive CD4+ T cells. The receptors here all came from a young woman with type 1 diabetes.

The table lists this clone with a few counts. The gene calls are TRBV11-2 and TRBJ2-3; 14 bases are shared with TRBD2. V was clipped by 4 bases and J by 8 bases; unmatched bases: 2. Germline V gene lookup returns CDR1 SGHAT and CDR2 FQNNGV. CDR3 length equals 14 residues. This chain's CDR3 is CASSSGTSGGTQYF. Written as DNA, the CDR3 is TGTGCCAGCAGCTCTGGGACTAGCGGGGGTACGCAGTATTTT. The variable domain in full, with the rest retrieved from reference TRBV11-2 and TRBJ2-3, is EAGVAQSPRYKIIEKRQSVAFWCNPISGHATLYWYQQILGQGPKLLIQFQNNGVVDDSQLPKDRFSAERLKGVDSTLKIQPAKLEDSAVYLCASSSGTSGGTQYFGPGTRLTVL.

The chain joins TRBV7-9 to TRBJ2-1; possible D gene TRBD2, 6 bases. Between the trimmed V and J ends, which lost 7 bases and 3 bases, there was a span of 16 bases. Germline V gene lookup returns CDR1 SEHNR and CDR2 FQNEAQ (reference sequence). The CDR3 is made up of 15 amino acids. CDR3 in amino acids: CASTRGTALYNEQFF. CDR3 DNA: TGTGCCAGCACCCGGGGGACCGCCCTCTACAATGAGCAGTTCTTC.

J is TRBJ2-1 and V is TRBV2, with TRBD1 as a possible D gene (6 bases). The germline V gene has CDR1 SNHLY and CDR2 FYNNEI. The CDR3 runs to 14 residues. Trimming took off 10 bases at V and 10 bases at J, with 23 bases between the two ends. The CDR3 sequence: CATSQGRGRWEQFF. The CDR3 nucleotides read TGTGCCACTAGTCAGGGGAGAGGTCGGTGGGAGCAGTTCTTC.

This clone was observed a few times. The J gene is TRBJ2-3, the V gene TRBV18; the match to TRBD1 covers 7 bases. The length of the CDR3 is 15 residues. Germline V gene lookup returns CDR1 KGHSH and CDR2 LQKENI. With V trimmed by 0 bases and J by 2 bases, 2 bases remained unmatched. DNA of the CDR3: TGTGCCAGCTCACCACCGGGACAGATCACAGATACGCAGTATTTT. Protein: CASSPPGQITDTQYF.

This sequence joins TRBV7-2 and TRBJ2-5; D is possibly TRBD2 (6 bases). CDR3 length: 15 residues. Germline V gene lookup returns CDR1 SGHTA and CDR2 FQGNSA. Trimming left V 1 base short and J 2 bases short, with 11 bases between. The DNA of the CDR3 is TGTGCCAGCAGCTTAGATAGCGGAGTACAAGAGACCCAGTACTTC. Its protein product is CASSLDSGVQETQYF.

This chain connects TRBV15 to TRBJ2-7, with 9 bases identical to TRBD2. The V and J ends lost 8 bases and 6 bases, in that order; junction bases with no gene match: 11. From germline, CDR1 is LNHNV and CDR2 YYDKDF (reference sequence). The CDR3 is made up of 14 amino acids. Here the CDR3 reads CATGAASGVGEQYF. The CDR3 DNA reads TGTGCCACCGGCGCCGCTAGCGGGGTCGGCGAGCAGTACTTC.

This chain joins TRBV15 and TRBJ1-5; the match to TRBD1 covers 9 bases. Germline loops: CDR1 LNHNV, CDR2 YYDKDF (reference sequence). The CDR3 has 16 residues. J gave up 4 bases and V 0 bases, and 4 bases lay outside the gene matches. The DNA for the CDR3 is TGTGCCACCAGCAGAGATGCCGGACAGGGGAATCAGCCCCAGCATTTT. It specifies CATSRDAGQGNQPQHF.

This chain connects TRBV9 to TRBJ2-3, with TRBD2 identical over 14 bases. The ends lost 3 bases at V and 6 bases at J; junction bases unmatched: 12. The CDR3 contains 18 residues. Germline loops: CDR1 SGDLS, CDR2 YYNGEE. CDR3 sequence (DNA): TGTGCCAGCAGCGGGACTAGCGGGGGGCCCGGTCCGACGGATACGCAGTATTTT. This codes for CASSGTSGGPGPTDTQYF.

The chain has TRBV5-1 and TRBJ1-2, with a possible D match to TRBD1 (5 bases). Germline V gene lookup returns CDR1 SGHRS and CDR2 YFSETQ. The length of the CDR3 is 14 residues. V was cut by 0 bases and J by 10 bases, with 16 bases left in between. The CDR3 DNA follows: TGCGCCAGCAGCTTGGCCCGGGGGACGGCATTCTACACCTTC. This codes for CASSLARGTAFYTF.

The V call is TRBV19, the J call TRBJ2-4, with D unresolved. The germline CDR1 and CDR2 sequences are LNHDA and SQIVND (reference sequence). Deletions cut 8 bases from V and 6 bases from J, with 8 bases between. The CDR3 consists of 11 residues. CDR3 in DNA: TGTGCCAGTGGGCTGCTAAACATTCAGTACTTC. Translating it yields CASGLLNIQYF.

The rearrangement links TRBV28 to TRBJ1-6, with 10 bases lining up with TRBD1. The length of the CDR3 is 14 residues. V was clipped by 7 bases and J by 11 bases; unmatched bases: 8. The germline gives CDR1 MDHEN, CDR2 SYDVKM. The CDR3 protein is CASKPGQGGTPLHF. The DNA for the CDR3 is TGTGCCAGCAAACCCGGACAGGGGGGTACACCCCTCCACTTT. The full variable domain, rest sourced from reference TRBV28 and TRBJ1-6, is DVKVTQSSRYLVKRTGEKVFLECVQDMDHENMFWYRQDPGLGLRLIYFSYDVKMKEKGDIPEGYSVSREKKERFSLILESASTNQTSMYLCASKPGQGGTPLHFGNGTRLTVT.

The V and J genes are TRBV21-1 and TRBJ2-7; no DNA check was done on the table's D call, TRBD1. TRBV21-1 corresponds to a pseudogene. The CDR3 has 14 amino acids. This chain's CDR3 is CASSYRDRSDEQYF. CDR3 in DNA: TGTGCCAGCAGCTACCGGGACAGGTCCGACGAGCAGTACTTC.

V and J are TRBV7-6 and TRBJ2-5; D is possibly TRBD2 (5 bases). This CDR3 region has 16 residues. Germline V gene lookup returns CDR1 SGHVS and CDR2 FNYEAQ. V lost 0 bases and J lost 0, with 11 bases in between. CDR3 amino acids: CASSLARAVNQETQYF. The CDR3 DNA reads TGTGCCAGCAGCTTAGCGCGGGCGGTTAACCAAGAGACCCAGTACTTC. The entire variable domain, with the rest obtained from reference TRBV7-6 and TRBJ2-5, is as follows: GAGVSQSPRYKVTKRGQDVALRCDPISGHVSLYWYRQALGQGPEFLTYFNYEAQQDKSGLPNDRFSAERPEGSISTLTIQRTEQRDSAMYRCASSLARAVNQETQYFGPGTRLLVL.

The DNA of the CDR3 is TGTGCCAGCAGCGTAGCGGACAGGGTGGAAAAACTGTTTTTT. Its translation: CASSVADRVEKLFF. V and J are TRBV9 and TRBJ1-4; 8 nucleotides line up with TRBD1. CDR3 length: 14 amino acids. From germline, CDR1 is SGDLS and CDR2 YYNGEE. The J segment lost 8 bases and the V segment lost 0 bases, leaving 3 bases of the junction unmatched. The whole variable domain, remainder taken from reference TRBV9 and TRBJ1-4, is DSGVTQTPKHLITATGQRVTLRCSPRSGDLSVYWYQQSLDQGLQFLIQYYNGEERAKGNILERFSAQQFPDLHSELNLSSLELGDSALYFCASSVADRVEKLFFGSGTQLSVL.

This clone was found a few times. The rearrangement uses TRBV28 and TRBJ2-5, with D perhaps matching TRBD2 (5 bases). This CDR3 is 14 amino acids long. V was cut by 1 base and J by 5 bases, with 11 bases left in between. CDR1 and CDR2 (germline): MDHEN, SYDVKM. As DNA, the CDR3 is TGTGCCAGCAGTTTATTTGCGGGCGGGGAGACCCAGTACTTC. Its protein is CASSLFAGGETQYF.

CDR3 loop: CASSLRRDVSNEQFF. The CDR3 coding sequence is TGCGCCAGCAGCCTTCGGAGGGATGTATCCAATGAGCAGTTCTTC. V usage is TRBV5-1 and J usage is TRBJ2-1; D perhaps matches TRBD2 (6 bases). Per germline, CDR1 SGHRS and CDR2 YFSETQ. V dropped 4 bases and J dropped 6 bases, with 17 bases sitting between them. This CDR3 contains 15 residues.

The rearrangement links TRBV5-4 to TRBJ2-7; D may be TRBD2 (6 bases). Germline CDR1 SGHNT, CDR2 YYREEE (reference sequence). Trimming stripped 0 bases from V and 3 bases from J, with 13 bases between. The CDR3 has 15 amino acids. CDR3 residues: CASSLVEGAYYEQYF. The CDR3 DNA is TGTGCCAGCAGCTTGGTGGAGGGAGCTTACTACGAGCAGTACTTC.

This clone was found a few times. This chain links TRBV5-6 with TRBJ2-1; a weak D match, TRBD1 (6 bases). Germline CDR1 reads SGHDT; CDR2 reads YYEEEE. Trimming removed 0 bases at V and 14 bases at J, with 9 bases between. The CDR3 is made up of 11 amino acids. The CDR3 coding sequence is TGTGCCAGCAGCTTGGAGTCAGGGGAGTTCTTC. Its protein product is CASSLESGEFF.

The sample holds a few counts of this clone. This chain connects TRBV29-1 to TRBJ2-3, with a tentative D call TRBD2 (6 bases). Germline CDR1 and CDR2: SQVTM and ANQGSEA. Trimming took 3 bases from V and 1 from J, leaving 14 bases between them. This CDR3 contains 15 residues. This CDR3 is CSVEGLRGGTDTQYF. The CDR3 DNA follows: TGCAGCGTTGAGGGACTCCGAGGGGGCACAGATACGCAGTATTTT.

The rearrangement links TRBV7-2 to TRBJ2-1; TRBD2 aligns across 13 bases. Germline V CDR1 and CDR2: SGHTA, FQGNSA. The CDR3 is 18 amino acids. The V segment lost 3 bases and the J segment 4 bases; nucleotides outside the gene matches: 9. The CDR3 protein is CASSFYGLAGDMYNEQFF. The DNA for the CDR3 is TGTGCCAGCAGCTTCTATGGACTAGCGGGGGATATGTACAATGAGCAGTTCTTC. The entire variable domain, with the rest obtained from reference TRBV7-2 and TRBJ2-1, is as follows: GAGVSQSPSNKVTEKGKDVELRCDPISGHTALYWYRQSLGQGLEFLIYFQGNSAPDKSGLPSDRFSAERTGGSVSTLTIQRTQQEDSAVYLCASSFYGLAGDMYNEQFFGPGTRLTVL.

This sequence joins TRBV29-1 and TRBJ2-1; 7 nucleotides match TRBD1. Trimming cost V 2 bases and J 0 bases; bases outside gene matches: 4. Germline CDR1 SQVTM, CDR2 ANQGSEA. The CDR3 runs 15 residues. This chain's CDR3 is CSVERQGISYNEQFF. The CDR3 DNA reads as TGCAGCGTTGAACGACAGGGAATCTCCTACAATGAGCAGTTCTTC.

This clone was detected a few times. The gene calls are TRBV7-8 and TRBJ2-7; 8 bases are a match to TRBD1. Trimming cost V 5 bases and J 0 bases; bases outside gene matches: 9. This CDR3 has 16 amino acids. Germline V gene lookup returns CDR1 SGHVS and CDR2 FQNEAQ. The CDR3 nucleotides are TGTGCCAGCAGCCGATACCGGGACAGGAGCTCCTACGAGCAGTACTTC. This sequence encodes CASSRYRDRSSYEQYF.

The CDR3 coding sequence is TGTGCCAGCAGCCCCCAAACCCCTCCTAGCCGAGGACCCTACGAGCAGTACTTC. This encodes CASSPQTPPSRGPYEQYF. This chain connects TRBV7-3 to TRBJ2-7; TRBD2 might be the D (5 bases). In germline, CDR1 is SGHTA, CDR2 FQGTGA. The CDR3 sequence is 18 residues long. V gave up 5 bases and J gave up 2 bases, with 25 bases separating them.

This clone has only a few counts. CDR3 bases: TGTGCCAGCAGTCGGCAGGTCGGTCAGCCCCAGCATTTT. Its protein is CASSRQVGQPQHF. The V and J genes are TRBV27 and TRBJ1-5; no clear D. Trimming stripped 5 bases from V and 6 bases from J, with 11 bases between. This CDR3 is built from 13 residues. Germline assignment: CDR1 MNHEY and CDR2 SMNVEV (reference sequence).

This clone has a handful of counts. The V and J genes are TRBV9 and TRBJ2-2; D is undetermined. The germline V gene has CDR1 SGDLS and CDR2 YYNGEE. Trimming removed 3 bases at V and 0 bases at J, with 6 bases between. The CDR3 has 14 residues. DNA for the CDR3: TGTGCCAGCAGCGGAACAGCGAACACCGGGGAGCTGTTTTTT. Translating gives CASSGTANTGELFF.